A single sample gave rise to the 24 T cell receptor beta chains below, sequenced in a study of cytomegalovirus exposure and HLA in healthy donors. Clones were sequenced by immunoSEQ multiplex PCR, and TCRdb holds only the in-frame ones, with some missing. The data show more than 130,000 clones, 88% seen once. The sequenced sample consisted of PBMCs. The receptors shown here come from a woman between 18 and 29 years old in good health and CMV-seropositive.

The chain employs TRBV20-1 and TRBJ2-1; possible D gene TRBD1, 5 bases. The V gene's germline CDR1 is DFQATT and CDR2 SNEGSKA (reference sequence). This CDR3 spans 11 amino acids. V lost 2 bases and J lost 9, with 8 bases in between. CDR3 bases: TGCAGTGCTAGACAGGGTCTTGAGCAGTTCTTC. Its protein is CSARQGLEQFF.

The J gene is TRBJ2-1, the V gene TRBV2; 12 bases are shared with TRBD2. Trimming took 5 bases from V and 15 from J; bases not matched to a gene: 14. CDR3 length: 15 residues. CDR1 is SNHLY, CDR2 FYNNEI, per germline. The CDR3 bases are TGTGCCAGCAGTTTAAAACCTCAACTAGCGGGAGGTGGGTTCTTC. It specifies CASSLKPQLAGGGFF.

The sample holds a few counts of this clone. The J gene is TRBJ1-2, the V gene TRBV25-1; no firm D call. Germline CDR1 is MGHDK and CDR2 is SYGVNS. The CDR3 extends over 12 amino acids. V was cut by 4 bases and J by 4 bases, with 7 bases left in between. The CDR3 region has the DNA TGTGCCAGCAGTGGGGCCTCCTATGGCTACACCTTC. Encoded protein: CASSGASYGYTF.

The chain uses TRBV18 and TRBJ1-1; no definite D call. Germline assignment: CDR1 KGHSH and CDR2 LQKENI. This CDR3 is 13 amino acids long. V lost 1 base and J lost 8, with 11 bases in between. The chain's CDR3 is CASSPRTQEEAFF. The CDR3 nucleotides are TGTGCCAGCTCACCACGAACGCAGGAAGAAGCTTTCTTT.

Only one count was recorded for this clone. V is TRBV28 and J is TRBJ1-5; 10 bases agree with TRBD1. Trimming cost V 3 bases and J 2 bases; bases outside gene matches: 4. CDR3 size: 16 residues. Germline CDR1 is MDHEN and CDR2 is SYDVKM. As DNA, the CDR3 is TGTGCCAGCAGTTTCAGACAGGGGGCGGGCAATCAGCCCCAGCATTTT. As protein: CASSFRQGAGNQPQHF.

The chain links TRBV4-3 to TRBJ1-2; D is undetermined. CDR1 and CDR2 from the germline V gene are LGHNA and YSLEER. V lost 5 bases to trimming and J lost 1 base, with 14 bases between them. The CDR3 spans 15 residues. This chain's CDR3 is CASSAEARLNYGYTF. In DNA form, the CDR3 reads TGCGCCAGCAGCGCCGAGGCCCGGCTTAACTATGGCTACACCTTC.

The chain couples TRBV28 to TRBJ1-6, with D uncertain. This CDR3 has 12 amino acids. Germline V gene sequence: CDR1 MDHEN, CDR2 SYDVKM. Between the trimmed V and J ends, which lost 7 bases and 7 bases, there was a span of 8 bases. Here the CDR3 reads CASNKLNSPLHF. The CDR3 DNA sequence: TGTGCCAGCAATAAACTGAATTCACCCCTCCACTTT. Together with reference TRBV28 and TRBJ1-6, the CDR3 gives the full variable domain: DVKVTQSSRYLVKRTGEKVFLECVQDMDHENMFWYRQDPGLGLRLIYFSYDVKMKEKGDIPEGYSVSREKKERFSLILESASTNQTSMYLCASNKLNSPLHFGNGTRLTVT.

V gene TRBV21-1 combines with J gene TRBJ2-2; the D segment call TRBD1 is taken from the table without a DNA check. TRBV21-1 is a pseudogene segment. The length of the CDR3 is 14 residues. CDR3 amino acids: CASSRGQNTGELFF. CDR3 in DNA: TGTGCCAGCAGCAGGGGACAGAACACCGGGGAGCTGTTTTTT.

This rearrangement joins TRBV6-5 to TRBJ1-4; maybe TRBD1 (5 bases). The CDR3 is 16 amino acids. Germline CDR1 and CDR2: MNHEY and SVGAGI. V was trimmed by 4 bases and J by 5 bases, leaving 17 bases between them. The CDR3 DNA sequence: TGTGCCAGCAGTTCGGTTAGGGGTACGTGGAATGAAAAACTGTTTTTT. Translated: CASSSVRGTWNEKLFF.

The genes are TRBV6-5 and TRBJ2-2, with 10 bases lining up with TRBD2. There are 14 residues in the CDR3. V shed 9 bases and J 2 bases; nucleotides not matched to a gene: 3. Germline CDR1 reads MNHEY; CDR2 reads SVGAGI. The chain's CDR3 is CASSSGGNTGELFF. In nucleotides, the CDR3 is TGTGCCAGTTCTAGCGGGGGTAACACCGGGGAGCTGTTTTTT.

This clone was detected once. V gene TRBV4-2 combines with J gene TRBJ2-3, with 7 bases fitting TRBD2. Looked up from germline, CDR1 is LGHNA and CDR2 is YNFKEQ. V trimming: 0 bases; J trimming: 3 bases; junction bases outside the gene matches: 15. The CDR3 consists of 19 residues. The CDR3 sequence is CASSQDLVLRLAVTDTQYF. In nucleotides, the CDR3 is TGTGCCAGCAGCCAAGATTTGGTCCTTCGCCTAGCGGTTACAGATACGCAGTATTTT.

The gene calls are TRBV15 and TRBJ2-7, with a tentative D call TRBD1 (5 bases). This CDR3 region has 17 residues. V was cut by 1 base and J by 0 bases, with 16 bases left in between. Germline values: CDR1 LNHNV, CDR2 YYDKDF (reference sequence). The CDR3 DNA is TGTGCCACCAGCAGAGGATTTTCAGGGTCGAGCTCCTACGAGCAGTACTTC. This encodes CATSRGFSGSSSYEQYF.

The rearrangement links TRBV5-1 to TRBJ2-7; D is perhaps TRBD1 (6 bases). CDR1 and CDR2 from the germline V gene are SGHRS and YFSETQ. V was pared by 0 bases and J by 7 bases, with 23 bases between. The CDR3 is 17 amino acids. CDR3 DNA: TGCGCCAGCAGCTTGGTGGTAAACAGGGTGGGGTTCGGTGAGCAGTACTTC. It is translated as CASSLVVNRVGFGEQYF.

The J gene is TRBJ1-1, the V gene TRBV19, with D unresolved. The CDR3 contains 11 residues. The V gene lost 3 bases and the J gene lost 6 bases, with 5 bases spanning the gap. The germline V gene has CDR1 LNHDA and CDR2 SQIVND (reference sequence). CDR3 residues: CASSIRSEAFF. The CDR3 region has the DNA TGTGCCAGTAGTATCAGGTCTGAAGCTTTCTTT.

The rearrangement links TRBV5-1 to TRBJ2-7, with D perhaps TRBD2 (5 bases). CDR1 and CDR2 from the germline V gene are SGHRS and YFSETQ. The length of the CDR3 is 13 residues. With 5 bases removed from V and 2 bases from J, the gap between germline ends came to 11 bases. The chain's CDR3 is CASSEGTAYEQYF. Written as DNA, the CDR3 is TGCGCCAGCAGTGAGGGAACAGCCTACGAGCAGTACTTC.

The chain recombines TRBV15 with TRBJ1-6; no definite D call. V was clipped by 0 bases and J by 5 bases, with 8 bases between them. Germline lookup yields CDR1 LNHNV and CDR2 YYDKDF (reference sequence). The CDR3 loop spans 15 amino acids. The CDR3 sequence: CATSRDRSNNSPLHF. CDR3 DNA sequence: TGTGCCACCAGCAGAGATCGCAGTAATAATTCACCCCTCCACTTT.

The chain has TRBV7-2 and TRBJ1-2, with no clear D. With 5 bases removed from V and 8 bases from J, the gap between germline ends came to 15 bases. CDR1 and CDR2 from the germline V gene are SGHTA and FQGNSA. The CDR3 consists of 13 residues. CDR3 in amino acids: CASSAGGSGGYTF. CDR3 bases: TGTGCCAGCAGCGCAGGAGGTTCTGGGGGCTACACCTTC.

The J gene is TRBJ2-7, the V gene TRBV5-1, with D possibly TRBD2 on 5 matching bases. Germline loops: CDR1 SGHRS, CDR2 YFSETQ. The V end lost 1 base, the J end lost 2 bases, and 10 bases lay between the germline ends. This CDR3 has 14 amino acids. CDR3 protein: CASSLTGIPYEQYF. CDR3 in DNA: TGCGCCAGCAGCTTGACGGGAATCCCCTACGAGCAGTACTTC.

The gene calls are TRBV2 and TRBJ2-7; D is perhaps TRBD2 (6 bases). This CDR3 contains 17 residues. The germline V gene encodes CDR1 SNHLY and CDR2 FYNNEI. V gave up 7 bases and J gave up 3 bases, with 25 bases separating them. CDR3 loop: CASTERVLVTSFYEQYF. CDR3 in DNA: TGTGCCAGCACCGAACGTGTCCTAGTAACTAGCTTCTACGAGCAGTACTTC.

This sequence joins TRBV9 and TRBJ2-3, with 8 bases matching TRBD2. Germline CDR1 SGDLS, CDR2 YYNGEE. The CDR3 length is 16 residues. Unmatched junction bases numbered 8, after V lost 2 bases and J lost 3 bases. The CDR3 sequence: CASSVYGGASTDTQYF. The CDR3 nucleotides read TGTGCCAGCAGCGTTTACGGGGGGGCCTCGACAGATACGCAGTATTTT.

V usage is TRBV2 and J usage is TRBJ2-1; D is undetermined. Germline loops: CDR1 SNHLY, CDR2 FYNNEI. The ends were cut back, 7 bases at V and 10 bases at J, with 17 bases in the middle. CDR3 length: 13 amino acids. The CDR3 region is CASKATFSGEQFF. The DNA of the CDR3 is TGTGCCAGCAAAGCCACTTTTTCAGGCGAGCAGTTCTTC. Full variable domain (rest looked up from reference TRBV2 and TRBJ2-1): EPEVTQTPSHQVTQMGQEVILRCVPISNHLYFYWYRQILGQKVEFLVSFYNNEISEKSEIFDDQFSVERPDGSNFTLKIRSTKLEDSAMYFCASKATFSGEQFFGPGTRLTVL.

The J gene is TRBJ2-1, the V gene TRBV5-1, with TRBD2 identical over 8 bases. V was clipped by 4 bases and J by 5 bases; unmatched bases: 11. Germline assignment: CDR1 SGHRS and CDR2 YFSETQ. The CDR3 consists of 16 residues. The CDR3 region is CASSAAPGGLHNEQFF. The CDR3 region has the DNA TGCGCCAGCAGCGCCGCGCCGGGAGGGCTGCACAATGAGCAGTTCTTC.

This clone appeared a single time. This rearrangement joins TRBV7-2 to TRBJ1-5, with a weak D call TRBD1 (6 bases). Trimming pared 5 bases from V and 6 bases from J, leaving 17 bases between. The CDR3 length is 15 residues. The germline V gene encodes CDR1 SGHTA and CDR2 FQGNSA. CDR3 in DNA: TGTGCCAGCAGCGTAAGTCAGGGGTTGGTTCAGCCCCAGCATTTT. This encodes CASSVSQGLVQPQHF.

The chain employs TRBV4-3 and TRBJ2-3; TRBD1 aligns across 7 bases. CDR3 length: 15 residues. V shed 1 base, J shed 2 bases, and the junction held 3 bases outside the gene matches. Per the germline V gene, CDR1 is LGHNA and CDR2 is YSLEER. This chain's CDR3 is CASSQGDRYTDTQYF. For the CDR3, the DNA is TGCGCCAGCAGCCAAGGGGACAGATACACAGATACGCAGTATTTT.